This TCR beta chain was sequenced during a study of T cells in Graves' hyperthyroidism and ophthalmopathy. Study-level points and caveats: Blood also contained most expanded thyroid clonotypes above 0.001. Ophthalmopathy prediction by the model preceded onset by a median approximately 5.9 months.

Patients aged 18 to 65 with hyperthyroidism were newly diagnosed, with duration under 2 months. Exclusions: uncontrolled infection, other autoimmune disease, pregnancy, lactation. Germline values: CDR1 SGDLS, CDR2 YYNGEE. The V gene end was trimmed by 0 bases and the J gene end by 11 bases; junction bases not matched to a gene: 8. CDR3 length: 15 residues. In regard to this clonotype: Its antigen remains unidentified.

TCR beta CDR3 sequences were amplified from RNA transcripts. Researchers ran a first-round RT-PCR on the TCR CDR3 using the HTBI primer set. TCRdb itself ran the multiplex PCR reads through MiXCR, one entry per CDR3 protein. The sample consists of hundreds of thousands of distinct CDR3 sequences, roughly 14% of them appearing once. This clonotype was sampled from a woman aged 18-30 years with Graves' hyperthyroidism. Sequencing used blood. The rearrangement joins TRBV9 to TRBJ1-6; TRBD1 aligns across 7 bases. This CDR3 reads CASSVGTGPRAPLHF. In nucleotides, the CDR3 is TGTGCCAGCAGCGTAGGGACAGGCCCTCGGGCACCCCTCCACTTT.